The present TCR beta chain was sequenced within a study of T-cell reconstitution after alpha-beta-depleted transplantation in children. Unique molecular identifiers were incorporated when the TCRbeta library was constructed. TCRdb recomputed calls from the PCR reads with MiXCR, one row per CDR3 protein. The sample holds 200,000 to 250,000 distinct CDR3 sequences, around 13% seen once. The CDR3 runs 19 residues. V shed 0 bases and J 9 bases; nucleotides not matched to a gene: 20. Germline V gene data show CDR1 as LGHNA and CDR2 as YSLEER. This clonotype has a count of ten or more. This clonotype originated in a human donor who donated a stem cell graft to a child with acute lymphoblastic leukemia. The chain joins TRBV4-3 to TRBJ2-3, with TRBD1 matching 8 bases. The input for sequencing was PBMCs from the stem cell graft donor, taken from the stem cell graft. CDR3 nucleotide sequence: TGCGCCAGCAGCCAAGATATCGGGGCTGGACAGGGAAGGTATAGGACGCAGTATTTT. It yields the protein CASSQDIGAGQGRYRTQYF.